This record covers a single T cell receptor (beta chain). No antigen is known for it. The sample belongs to a study of shared clonotypes between healthy human individuals. Points from the study as a whole: Incompleteness in sorted-subset sequencing, despite large depth, was shown by rarefaction.

CD45RO-negative CD8 cells positively selected for CCR7 made up the naive population, which excluded terminally differentiated effector memory CD45RA+ cells. The CDR3 spans 14 residues. Germline CDR1 and CDR2: LNHDA and SQIVND (reference sequence). V lost 10 bases and J lost 2; bases outside the gene matches: 7. Across several immunoSEQ plates, the genomic DNA of each subset was split evenly. Per the original methods: Filtering differed for immunoSEQ, which gave only junction sequences without quality scores. Sequencing was performed with immunoSEQ multiplex PCR; in TCRdb, only in-frame clones are kept and a portion is missing. D and trimming come from the DNA, and the V and J calls and clone size come from that table. Of under 1 million clones detected, over 90% appear once; the ten largest clones hold approximately 25%.

The origin of this receptor is a young man in good health. The sequenced sample consisted of naive CD8+ T cells sorted from blood. The genes are TRBV19 and TRBJ1-4, with 7 bases that match TRBD1. CDR3 region: CATSGGLTNEKLFF. The CDR3 coding sequence is TGTGCCACCTCAGGGGGGCTTACTAATGAAAAACTGTTTTTT.